These 4 T cell receptor beta chains share one sample of origin, sequenced in a study of response to subunit inactivated influenza vaccine. TCRdb called the RT-PCR reads again in MiXCR, with one record for every CDR3 protein. The sample yields 500,000 to 600,000 distinct CDR3 sequences, 16% seen once. The source material was CD4+ T cells sorted from PBMCs, sampled about 24 months after vaccination. The receptors here all came from a man in his fifties or sixties who received an inactivated influenza vaccine.

The rearrangement uses TRBV11-2 and TRBJ2-7; 9 bases align to TRBD2. CDR1 and CDR2 from the germline V gene are SGHAT and FQNNGV. V dropped 1 base and J dropped 1; count of bases not matched to a gene: 11. The CDR3 consists of 18 residues. The CDR3 coding sequence is TGTGCCAGCAGCTTAGTTGGTCGTAAGACTAGCGGTTCCTACGAGCAGTACTTC. Translation: CASSLVGRKTSGSYEQYF.

This clonotype was seen ten or more times. This chain links TRBV7-8 with TRBJ1-4; D remains ambiguous. The V end was cut by 0 bases, the J end by 4 bases, with 0 bases between. CDR1 is SGHVS, CDR2 FQNEAQ, per germline. The CDR3 spans 12 residues. The CDR3 here is CASSLANEKLFF. DNA for the CDR3: TGTGCCAGCAGCTTAGCTAATGAAAAACTGTTTTTT.

The chain is built from TRBV14 and TRBJ1-4; no reliable D call. The CDR3 is 14 amino acids. With 3 bases removed from V and 8 bases from J, the gap between germline ends came to 13 bases. Germline-derived CDR1 and CDR2 are SGHDN and FVKESK. The CDR3 region is CASSQARGTEKLFF. The CDR3 bases are TGTGCCAGCAGCCAGGCCCGGGGAACGGAAAAACTGTTTTTT.

The rearrangement uses TRBV5-1 and TRBJ2-2; 12 nucleotides match TRBD1. With V trimmed by 7 bases and J by 3 bases, 4 bases remained unmatched. This CDR3 contains 15 residues. CDR1 SGHRS and CDR2 YFSETQ come from the germline V gene. The CDR3, as DNA: TGCGCCAGCCGGGGACAGGGGGCCGACACCGGGGAGCTGTTTTTT. This sequence encodes CASRGQGADTGELFF.